The clone carrying this T cell receptor (beta chain) was found a few times. This record comes from a study of beta chain features in type 1 diabetes. The entirety of the isolated RNA underwent reverse transcription, so expressed TCRB transcripts were sequenced. TCRdb keeps only in-frame clones here, not all; method: immunoSEQ multiplex PCR. The sample contains tens of thousands of clones, 59% of which appear only once. CDR1 and CDR2 (germline): SGHTA, FQGNSA. Trimming shortened V by 3 bases and J by 5 bases, and 12 bases separated the two germline ends. CDR3 length: 14 amino acids. This clonotype originated in a woman aged 18-35 years in good health. Sequencing was performed on Tregs from blood. The rearrangement uses TRBV7-2 and TRBJ2-3; no firm D call. CDR3 DNA sequence: TGTGCCAGCAGCTTTGAAAGGAGCGAAGATACGCAGTATTTT. Protein: CASSFERSEDTQYF.